This TCR beta chain was documented in a study of blood T cell repertoires in COVID-19. Study in general: There were acute and convalescent COVID-19 samples, and they came from the United States, Italy and Spain. PBMCs, B-cell-depleted T cells, or T cells provided the cDNA or gDNA that made up the material.

CDR3 length: 14 residues. V lost 5 bases and J lost 5; bases outside the gene matches: 4. Germline CDR1 and CDR2: SGHTA and FQGNSA. Original processing methods: Nucleated cell number was recorded as an estimate derived from reference gene primer amplification. The data were produced by immunoSEQ multiplex PCR, yet TCRdb's version contains in-frame clones alone and is incomplete. The V and J calls and clone size are taken from that table; D and trimming were inferred from the DNA. This table has about 380,000 clones, 81% appearing once. The chain combines TRBV7-2 with TRBJ1-1; 11 bases are shared with TRBD1. Sequencing was performed on peripheral blood. The sequence was collected from a human donor with acute or convalescent COVID-19. The donor label of this sample is uncertain. The CDR3 DNA reads as TGTGCCAGCAGCATCCGGGACAGGGGGACTGAAGCTTTCTTT. Translating it yields CASSIRDRGTEAFF.